This TCR beta chain was retrieved from a study of T cells after yellow fever vaccination. This clonotype was observed at least ten times. Antigen: not known. Conversion of TCR transcripts into cDNA relied on 5'RACE template switching, which added a universal primer site and UMIs. One entry per CDR3 protein results from TCRdb running MiXCR on the 5' RACE reads. In the table there are some 320,000 distinct CDR3 sequences, over 4% of which are singletons. Findings of the study overall: From the bulk population, abundant clonotypes could contaminate and appear within FACS-sorted repertoires. The secondary response was weaker but peaked faster, day 5 versus 15. Post-booster samples contained most primary-vaccination clones (approximately 96% CD4, about 85% CD8).

V was clipped by 4 bases and J by 5 bases; unmatched bases: 9. CDR1 and CDR2 from the germline V gene are SGHRS and YFSETQ. The CDR3 sequence is 15 residues long. This chain connects TRBV5-1 to TRBJ1-1; 9 bases agree with TRBD1. Sequencing used PBMCs, obtained 5 days after the yellow fever booster vaccination. The origin of this receptor is a man aged 18 to 30 who received the YFV17D yellow fever vaccine. The CDR3 DNA sequence: TGCGCCAGCAGCACCAGACAGGGGGTTGAGACTGAAGCTTTCTTT. Amino acids: CASSTRQGVETEAFF.